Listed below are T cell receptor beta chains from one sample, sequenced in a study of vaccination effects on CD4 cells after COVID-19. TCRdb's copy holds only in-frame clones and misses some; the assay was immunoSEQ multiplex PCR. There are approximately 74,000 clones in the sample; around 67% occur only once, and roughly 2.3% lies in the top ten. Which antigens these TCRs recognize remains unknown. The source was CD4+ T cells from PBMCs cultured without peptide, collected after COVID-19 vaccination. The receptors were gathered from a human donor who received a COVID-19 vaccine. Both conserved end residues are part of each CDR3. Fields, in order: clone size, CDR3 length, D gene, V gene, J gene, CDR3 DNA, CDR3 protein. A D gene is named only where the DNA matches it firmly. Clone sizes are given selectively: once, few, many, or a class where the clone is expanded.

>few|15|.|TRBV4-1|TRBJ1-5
TGCGCCAGCAGCCCGAGGGTTTCTGGCAATCAGCCCCAGCATTTT
CASSPRVSGNQPQHF
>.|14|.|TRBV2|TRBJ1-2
TGTGCCAGCACCCCCGACCCAGGAGCGTATGGCTACACCTTC
CASTPDPGAYGYTF
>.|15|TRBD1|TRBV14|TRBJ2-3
TGTGCCAGCAGCCAGGACAGGCACGACACAGATACGCAGTATTTT
CASSQDRHDTDTQYF
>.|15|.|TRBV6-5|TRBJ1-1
TGTGCCAGCACCGGGGGGCAGGGTTATCGGACTGAAGCTTTCTTT
CASTGGQGYRTEAFF
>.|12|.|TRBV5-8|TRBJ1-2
TGTGCCAGCAGCGCGACAGTTCACGGCTACACCTTC
CASSATVHGYTF
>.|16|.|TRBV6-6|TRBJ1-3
TGTGCCAGCAGTTCTAGTCCGGGCCACCTGGGAAACACCATATATTTT
CASSSSPGHLGNTIYF
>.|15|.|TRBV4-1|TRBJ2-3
TGCGCCAGCAGCCAAGTGCAGGGGTCGGAGGATACGCAGTATTTT
CASSQVQGSEDTQYF
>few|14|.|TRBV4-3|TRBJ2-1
TGCGCCAGCAGCCAAGGGAGCCCTGGGAGTGAGCAGTTCTTC
CASSQGSPGSEQFF
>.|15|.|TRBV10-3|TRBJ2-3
TGTGCCATCGGGGGCAGGGGGGTCGGCACAGATACGCAGTATTTT
CAIGGRGVGTDTQYF
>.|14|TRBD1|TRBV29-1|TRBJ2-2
TGCAGCGTTGTCCGGACAGGGGCGTCCGGGGAGCTGTTTTTT
CSVVRTGASGELFF
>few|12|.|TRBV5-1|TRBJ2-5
TGCGCCAGCAGCTTGGATCAAGAGACCCAGTACTTC
CASSLDQETQYF
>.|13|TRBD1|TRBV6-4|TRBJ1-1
TGTGCCAGCTCTTTGACAGGGCGGACTGAAGCTTTCTTT
CASSLTGRTEAFF
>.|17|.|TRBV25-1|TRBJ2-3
TGTGCCAGCAGTGAATGGGGAGGAGGGGGGACGACAGATACGCAGTATTTT
CASSEWGGGGTTDTQYF
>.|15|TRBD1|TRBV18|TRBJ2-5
TGTGCCAGCTCACAACTCCCCGGGACAGAGGAGACCCAGTACTTC
CASSQLPGTEETQYF
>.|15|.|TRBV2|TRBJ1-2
TGTGCCAGCAGTTCGGGGGGTTACGGTAACTATGGCTACACCTTC
CASSSGGYGNYGYTF
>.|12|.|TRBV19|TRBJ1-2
TGTGCCAGTAGTATATCTGGACTTGGCTACACCTTC
CASSISGLGYTF
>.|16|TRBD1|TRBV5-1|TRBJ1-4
TGCGCCAGCAGCCAAGCCCAGGGGGCGATAGGTGAAAAACTGTTTTTT
CASSQAQGAIGEKLFF
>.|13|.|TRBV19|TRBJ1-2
TGTGCCAGTAGTATTTCCGGGGACTATGGCTACACCTTC
CASSISGDYGYTF